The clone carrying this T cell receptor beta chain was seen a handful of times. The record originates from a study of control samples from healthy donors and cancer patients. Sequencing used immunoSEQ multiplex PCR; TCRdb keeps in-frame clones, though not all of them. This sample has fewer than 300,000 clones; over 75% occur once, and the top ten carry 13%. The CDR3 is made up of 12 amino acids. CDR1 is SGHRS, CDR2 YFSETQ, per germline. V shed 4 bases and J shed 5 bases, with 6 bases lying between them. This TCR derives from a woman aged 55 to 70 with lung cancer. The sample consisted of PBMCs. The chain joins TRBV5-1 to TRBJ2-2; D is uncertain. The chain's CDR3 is CASSVGTGELFF. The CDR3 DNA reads TGCGCCAGCAGCGTGGGGACCGGGGAGCTGTTTTTT.